This T cell receptor (beta chain) emerged from a study of cytomegalovirus exposure and HLA in healthy donors (dated by TCRdb to the late 2010s). Concerning the study at large: An earlier analysis of about 530 of the donors reported approximately 260 Gb of sequence data and approximately 120 million unique TCR beta sequences obtained from some 200 million T cells. Roughly 300 gigabases of sequencing data and approximately 80 million unique TCR sequences were included in an early release covering roughly 700 HLA-typed donors. Among the roughly 370 genotyped donors, more than 70% belonged to the genetic ancestry cluster associated with self-reported Caucasian donors. The aim of the study was to test whether cataloging public T cell receptors could identify signatures of past pathogen exposure. The study used immunosequencing to profile the T cell repertoires of several hundred subjects and linked those repertoires to cytomegalovirus serostatus. In addition to the first cohort of approximately 650 subjects, a separate validation cohort of 120 different subjects was used. High-throughput TCR immunosequencing, statistical association of individual TCRs with disease status, and machine learning were combined to predict cytomegalovirus infection status. A later analysis re-examined previously published TCR beta repertoires from more than 600 donors and added high-resolution HLA genotyping to investigate patterns of TCR occurrence. In the later analysis, no new phenotypic data were used to find candidate immune exposures; instead, reliance was placed on TCR beta sequences and their occurrence across donors. An earlier analysis of 587 of the donors used high-throughput TCR beta sequencing to judge whether each TCR beta V gene segment behaved as functional or pseudogenic. Donor age, sex, ethnicity and CMV serostatus were collected together with the repertoire data. A later genetic analysis took genome-wide SNP genotypes for about three fifths of the roughly 670 donors and used that subset as a discovery cohort. All discovery cohort repertoires had been generated on a single sequencing platform. Class I and class II HLA loci were covered by the typing at four-digit resolution. Typing coverage differed by locus: A, B, C, DRB1 and DQB1 were typed in about 620-640 donors, DQA1 in around 500, DPA1 in approximately 600, and DPB1 in 450 to 490. A few DR-DQ haplotypes were treated as single units for association and clustering because of strong linkage in the cohort. Across approximately 420 genotyped donors of the cohort, an average of roughly 250,000 unique TCR beta nucleotide sequences per donor were sequenced, and about a sixth of those sequences were non-productive. Study-level results and caveats: In a later analysis, HLA-associated TCR beta chains showed more clonal expansion and lower generation probabilities than non-associated chains that were equally common. A further reported finding was that TCR beta sequences accurately predicted the HLA-A and HLA-B alleles for most subjects in the first cohort. The authors suggested that the approach could potentially be generalized to other disease states and immunological phenotypes. According to a later analysis, most CMV-associated TCR beta chains appeared to be HLA-restricted, and the HLA associations seemed to be driven largely by CMV exposure. Cytomegalovirus status was reported to be diagnosed by the classifier with high specificity and sensitivity in both the original and validation cohorts. Broadly in line with IMGT annotations, most TCR beta V segments showed up in productive rearrangements about 90% or about 30% of the time in an earlier analysis of approximately 640 of the donors. Roughly uniform sequencing depth across donors was assumed in presence/absence analyses, although this assumption may not hold. This cohort had only TCR beta chains sequenced, and the lack of alpha or paired-chain data limited which features could be detected. In a later analysis, the rate of TCR association differed among HLA loci, with DRB1 alleles having the most associated TCRs and HLA-C alleles having the fewest. The earlier analysis of 587 of the donors excluded approximately 17 rarely observed V segments, including chromosome 9 orphons, because counts were too low. In a later analysis, some 17,000 TCR beta sequences were associated with specific HLA alleles at a false discovery rate of 0.05. CMV serostatus was the only immune exposure information available for the cohort. Correlated functional status among segregating V segments might be attributable to linkage disequilibrium, but an unknown experimental factor could not be ruled out. The study listed 164 TCR beta chains as associated with cytomegalovirus. According to a later analysis, parvovirus B19, influenza, CMV and Epstein-Barr virus appeared linked to several top co-occurrence clusters. According to a later genetic analysis, donors in an Asian-associated ancestry cluster had fewer N-insertions in productive TCRs than the roughly 700-donor mean. A cluster of highly shared sequence variants was judged likely to be a technical artifact of the sequencing pipeline. HLA typing was unavailable for some donors at each locus, so association tests used only the typed subset. In a later genetic analysis, a missense DCLRE1C variant was associated with V-gene and J-gene trimming of TCR beta chains, and the association was replicated in an independent cohort. Assigning TCR associations to individual alleles was difficult when HLA alleles, especially DR and DQ, strongly co-occurred. Across donors, most TCR sequences were observed very rarely, whereas some public TCRs were present in many individuals. The 87-base-pair reads could not distinguish some IMGT-functional V segments, including TRBV6-2 and TRBV6-3, so those segments were excluded. A few of the identified cytomegalovirus-associated TCR beta chains were confirmed in vitro to be specific for cytomegalovirus antigens.

Details on this clone: The target of this receptor is not known. No per-base quality is available; no much larger clone lies one base away.

The cohort consisted of 600 or so healthy bone marrow donors. Cohort members were all nominally healthy when sampled, although unrecorded immune exposures were likely present. The donor was CMV seronegative and was included in the group of 352 seronegative cohort members. A peripheral blood sample was provided by each donor, and peripheral blood mononuclear cells were used for TCR beta sequencing. Genomic DNA extraction from the blood cell samples was performed with the Qiagen DNeasy Blood Extraction Kit. CDR3 length: 15 amino acids, cysteine to phenylalanine. Only the CDR3 DNA stays, 45 bases, in frame from base 1. V is clipped by 4 bases and J by 4 bases, and the sequence between their germline boundaries is 17 bases long. The germline V gene sets CDR1 to SGHRS and CDR2 to YFSETQ. Receptors were amplified or captured by the immunoSEQ multiplex PCR assay. The multiplex PCR relied on a mix of 60 forward primers for TCR Vbeta segments and 13 reverse primers for TCR Jbeta segments. The CDR3 region of rearranged TCR beta genes was amplified from genomic DNA with a multiplex PCR assay. The Illumina HiSeq System was used to sequence the amplified TCR beta libraries as 87-base-pair reads. The original methods were these. In a later analysis, some 80 million unique TCR beta chains were counted across the approximately 670 repertoires, and approximately 9.9 million of these chains were shared by at least two donors. A nearest-neighbor algorithm error-corrected the raw reads and collapsed the reads into unique sequences, merging closely related sequences to remove PCR and sequencing errors. To assign V, D and J gene segments, CDR3 sequences were aligned to IMGT reference sequences. For a sequence to be retained, a match of at least six nucleotides to both a V gene segment and a J gene segment was required. Rearrangements were called productive when the CDR3 lacked stop codons and stayed in frame with V and J; all others were non-productive. Following IMGT convention, CDR3 was defined as the stretch from the second conserved V-encoded cysteine up to the conserved J-encoded phenylalanine. In an earlier analysis of more than 550 of the donors, sequences lacking an unambiguous match to a single V gene segment were excluded. In an earlier analysis of approximately 610 of the donors, V segments were called functional above 56.7% productive rearrangements and were called segregating when the between-donor standard deviation exceeded 5%. A statistical classification framework was built for diagnosing cytomegalovirus status from the catalog of TCR beta chain sequences. In a later analysis, TCR nucleotide sequences were compared against IMGT/GENE-DB human TR gene sequences so that V and J genes could be assigned. In a later analysis, CDR3 sequences and most-parsimonious VDJ recombination scenarios were assigned using the TCRdist pipeline. In a later analysis, every TCR beta chain was defined by the combination of its CDR3 amino acid sequence and its V-gene family, and reads without a unique V-gene family were dropped. To address suspected cross-contamination and a sequencing artifact, a later analysis removed over 500 highly shared, low-generation-probability nucleotide sequences. In a later analysis, a clonal expansion index for each public chain was calculated from normalized within-repertoire ranks of inferred template counts. A later analysis computed generation probabilities with a VDJ recombination model fitted to out-of-frame rearrangements, and checked the results against IGoR. A later analysis scored TCR-TCR, TCR-HLA and TCR-CMV co-occurrence with hypergeometric tests, applying a repertoire-size bias correction to TCR pairs. In a later analysis, false discovery rates were estimated by permuting HLA or CMV assignments 20 times. In a later analysis, co-occurring TCRs were grouped using DBSCAN, with TCRdist sequence similarity added in when clustering inside HLA-allele-positive subsets. Repertoires with fewer than 30,000 or more than 120,000 public chains were left out of co-occurrence clustering, as were about five repertoires with anomalous nucleotide sharing. Here the immuneACCESS table is served through TCRdb, limited to in-frame sequences with V and J called. Missing clones are a known gap in these copies; in checked studies unresolved V genes cover under half, and the rest lacks a known reason. V, J and clone size are those of that table, while D and trimming were read from the DNA. In this sample the table shows under 200,000 clones, roughly three quarters of which occur a single time. About 2% of the sample belongs to the ten largest clones.

Here the chain combines TRBV5-1 and TRBJ1-2, and perhaps TRBD1 as D gene, on 6 matching bases. The TCR was taken from a woman aged 50 to 60 in good health and CMV-seronegative. The sample comprised PBMCs. The CDR3 sequence is CASSPPRTDFYGYTF. Here is the DNA: TGCGCCAGCAGCCCTCCGCGGACAGATTTCTATGGCTACACCTTC.